This entry lists 5 T cell receptor beta chains sequenced from one sample in a study of shared clonotypes between healthy human individuals. The repertoire was sequenced with immunoSEQ multiplex PCR; TCRdb's copy has only in-frame clones and lacks some. The data hold more than 2 million clones, with around 95% observed a single time. Sequencing was performed on naive CD4+ T cells sorted from blood. Indicated subset: CD45RA+ positively selected. The receptors were gathered from a man between 18 and 35 years old in good health.

The rearrangement joins TRBV5-1 to TRBJ1-2; 7 positions match TRBD1. The ends lost 0 bases at V and 8 bases at J; junction bases unmatched: 10. This CDR3 spans 15 amino acids. Germline V gene sequence: CDR1 SGHRS, CDR2 YFSETQ. CDR3: CASSLEATGSRGYTF. As DNA, the CDR3 is TGCGCCAGCAGCTTGGAGGCGACAGGGAGTCGAGGCTACACCTTC.

The J gene is TRBJ1-2, the V gene TRBV7-2, with a tentative D call TRBD1 (6 bases). The length of the CDR3 is 16 residues. Trimming took 5 bases from V and 7 from J, leaving 23 bases between them. Germline values: CDR1 SGHTA, CDR2 FQGNSA. The CDR3 sequence: CASSPRRSGGVGGYTF. For the CDR3, the DNA is TGTGCCAGCAGCCCCCGACGAAGTGGGGGCGTCGGTGGCTACACCTTC.

The V gene is TRBV2, the J gene TRBJ2-2, with 8 nucleotides matching TRBD2. In germline, CDR1 is SNHLY, CDR2 FYNNEI. The ends lost 8 bases at V and 7 bases at J; junction bases unmatched: 6. The CDR3 length is 13 residues. Here the CDR3 DNA reads TGTGCCAGCCGGACTAGCAGGAGCGGGGAGCTGTTTTTT. Translated, it gives CASRTSRSGELFF.

The chain employs TRBV10-1 and TRBJ1-6; D is unresolved. Germline CDR1 is WNHNN and CDR2 is SYGVQD (reference sequence). The CDR3 runs 14 residues. Trimming shortened V by 3 bases and J by 7 bases, and 10 bases separated the two germline ends. CDR3 sequence: CASSERGGNSPLHF. The CDR3, as DNA: TGCGCCAGCAGTGAACGGGGAGGGAATTCACCCCTCCACTTT.

The genes are TRBV6-1 and TRBJ2-7, with D uncertain. V shed 8 bases and J shed 7 bases, with 21 bases lying between them. Germline V gene data show CDR1 as MNHNS and CDR2 as SASEGT. The length of the CDR3 is 14 residues. In DNA form, the CDR3 reads TGTGCCAGCCGCCGAGACCGCGGCTTAGGGGAGCAGTACTTC. It translates to CASRRDRGLGEQYF.